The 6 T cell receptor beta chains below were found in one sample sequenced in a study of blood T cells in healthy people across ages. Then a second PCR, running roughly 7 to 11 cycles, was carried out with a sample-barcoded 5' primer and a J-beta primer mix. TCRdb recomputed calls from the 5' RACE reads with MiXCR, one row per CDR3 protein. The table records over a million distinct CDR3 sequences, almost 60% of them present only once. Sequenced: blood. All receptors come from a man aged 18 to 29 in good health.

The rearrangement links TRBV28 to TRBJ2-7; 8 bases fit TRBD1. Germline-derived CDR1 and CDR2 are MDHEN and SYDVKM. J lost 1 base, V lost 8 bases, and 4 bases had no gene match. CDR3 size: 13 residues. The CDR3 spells CASVRDRSYEQYF. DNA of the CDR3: TGTGCCAGCGTCCGGGACAGGTCCTACGAGCAGTACTTC. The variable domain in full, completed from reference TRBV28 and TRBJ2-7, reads DVKVTQSSRYLVKRTGEKVFLECVQDMDHENMFWYRQDPGLGLRLIYFSYDVKMKEKGDIPEGYSVSREKKERFSLILESASTNQTSMYLCASVRDRSYEQYFGPGTRLTVT.

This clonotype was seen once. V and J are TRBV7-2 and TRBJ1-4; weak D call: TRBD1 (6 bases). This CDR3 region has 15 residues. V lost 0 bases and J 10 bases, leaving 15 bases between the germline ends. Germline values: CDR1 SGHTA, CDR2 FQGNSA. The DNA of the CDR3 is TGTGCCAGCAGCTTAGCGACCCAGGGAGGGGGAAAACTGTTTTTT. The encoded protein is CASSLATQGGGKLFF.

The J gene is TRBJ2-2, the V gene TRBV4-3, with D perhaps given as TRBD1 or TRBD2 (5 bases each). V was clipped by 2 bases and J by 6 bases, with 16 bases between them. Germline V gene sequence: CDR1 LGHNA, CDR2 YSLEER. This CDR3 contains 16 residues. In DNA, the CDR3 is TGCGCCAGCAGCCAAAGGGGACCGCCGCACGCCGGGGAGCTGTTTTTT. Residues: CASSQRGPPHAGELFF.

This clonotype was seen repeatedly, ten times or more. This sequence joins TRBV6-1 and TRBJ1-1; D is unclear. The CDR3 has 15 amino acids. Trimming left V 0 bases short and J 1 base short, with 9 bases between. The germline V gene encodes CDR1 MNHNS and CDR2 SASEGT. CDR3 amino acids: CASSEAPVGNTEAFF. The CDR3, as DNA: TGTGCCAGCAGTGAAGCGCCTGTCGGGAACACTGAAGCTTTCTTT.

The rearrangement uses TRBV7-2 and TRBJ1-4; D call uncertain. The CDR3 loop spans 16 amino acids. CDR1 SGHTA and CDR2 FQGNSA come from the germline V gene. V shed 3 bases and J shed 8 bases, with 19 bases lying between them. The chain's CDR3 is CASSFFRAGPGEKLFF. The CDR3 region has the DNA TGTGCCAGCAGCTTTTTCCGGGCAGGCCCGGGGGAAAAACTGTTTTTT.

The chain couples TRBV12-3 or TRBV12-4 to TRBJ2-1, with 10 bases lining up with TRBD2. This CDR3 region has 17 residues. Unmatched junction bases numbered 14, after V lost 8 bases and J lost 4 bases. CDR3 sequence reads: CASGVIPLSGGYNEQFF. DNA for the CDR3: TGTGCCAGCGGGGTTATCCCCCTTAGCGGGGGGTACAATGAGCAGTTCTTC.